The text below deals with one T cell receptor beta chain. Its antigen is undetermined. MiXCR was run by TCRdb on the 5' RACE reads, yielding one entry per CDR3 protein. The repertoire has hundreds of thousands of distinct CDR3 sequences, around 13% of them found once; the top ten carry 3% to 4%. The sample belongs to a study of T cells after yellow fever vaccination. Study-wide results and limits: Relatively few clonotypes were ones that appeared in both CD4 and CD8 compartments. Clones from primary vaccination mostly reappeared after the booster (about 97% CD4, less than 90% CD8).

Germline-derived CDR1 and CDR2 are SGHRS and YFSETQ. With 9 bases removed from V and 3 bases from J, the gap between germline ends came to 14 bases. CDR3 length: 13 residues. The TCR originated in a young man who received the YFV17D yellow fever vaccine. Here the sequenced sample was CD4+ T cells sorted from PBMCs, taken 15 days after the yellow fever booster vaccination. The V gene is TRBV5-1, the J gene TRBJ2-3, with D tentatively TRBD1 or TRBD2 (5 bases each). This CDR3 is CATGLEGTDTQYF. The CDR3 bases are TGCGCCACCGGACTTGAGGGGACAGATACGCAGTATTTT.